These 15 T cell receptor beta chains were sequenced from one sample in a study of blood T cell repertoires in COVID-19. TCRdb keeps only in-frame clones here, not all; method: immunoSEQ multiplex PCR. The sample consists of roughly 170,000 clones, 86% of them appearing once. Sample: peripheral blood. The receptors here all came from a man aged 65 to 85 with active or convalescent COVID-19.

Regarding this clone: One end of the junction varies from germline; a read error may be responsible. The chain links TRBV7-3 to TRBJ2-1; TRBD1 might be the D (7 bases). Germline-derived CDR1 and CDR2 are SGHTA and FQGTGA. This CDR3 is built from 12 residues. The DNA of the CDR3 is TGTGCCAGCAGCTCCCGGCGGGACAGACCTGTCTTC. Protein: CASSSRRDRPVF.

V gene TRBV19 combines with J gene TRBJ2-5, with D possibly being TRBD1 (6 bases). V gave up 5 bases and J gave up 1 base, with 11 bases separating them. The CDR3 contains 14 residues. Germline V gene data show CDR1 as LNHDA and CDR2 as SQIVND (reference sequence). Here the CDR3 reads CASSLGQSQETQYF. CDR3 coding DNA: TGTGCCAGTAGTCTAGGACAGTCCCAAGAGACCCAGTACTTC.

This chain's CDR3 is CASRRGVNEKLFF. Written as DNA, the CDR3 is TGTGCCAGCAGAAGGGGCGTAAATGAAAAACTGTTTTTT. The rearrangement joins TRBV7-2 to TRBJ1-4, with D tentatively TRBD1 (5 bases). There are 13 residues in the CDR3. Between the trimmed V and J ends, which lost 6 bases and 5 bases, there was a span of 10 bases. In germline, CDR1 is SGHTA, CDR2 FQGNSA.

The chain has TRBV7-2 and TRBJ2-4, with TRBD2 as a possible D gene (6 bases). The CDR3 runs 14 residues. CDR1 is SGHTA, CDR2 FQGNSA, per germline. V lost 3 bases and J 8 bases, leaving 14 bases between the germline ends. The CDR3 protein is CASSLREGRYIQYF. In DNA, the CDR3 is TGTGCCAGCAGCTTGCGGGAAGGGAGATACATTCAGTACTTC. The whole variable domain, filled in from reference TRBV7-2 and TRBJ2-4, reads GAGVSQSPSNKVTEKGKDVELRCDPISGHTALYWYRQSLGQGLEFLIYFQGNSAPDKSGLPSDRFSAERTGGSVSTLTIQRTQQEDSAVYLCASSLREGRYIQYFGAGTRLSVL.

The chain is built from TRBV11-2 and TRBJ1-1; 8 bases match TRBD1. The CDR3 runs 16 residues. Germline CDR1 reads SGHAT; CDR2 reads FQNNGV. J gave up 3 bases and V 5 bases, and 11 bases lay outside the gene matches. The CDR3, as DNA: TGTGCCAGCAGCCCTAGCGGCAGGGGGCGGGACACTGAAGCTTTCTTT. Protein product: CASSPSGRGRDTEAFF.

The chain combines TRBV2 with TRBJ2-6; D may be TRBD1 (6 bases). The CDR3 runs 14 residues. Trimming pared 6 bases from V and 2 bases from J, leaving 8 bases between. Germline-derived CDR1 and CDR2 are SNHLY and FYNNEI. CDR3 bases: TGTGCCAGCAGGTCAGGGGCTGGGGCCAACGTCCTGACTTTC. Amino acids: CASRSGAGANVLTF.

The CDR3 reads CASTLSDMNTEAFF. Here the CDR3 DNA reads TGTGCCAGTACCCTCTCGGACATGAACACTGAAGCTTTCTTT. The genes are TRBV25-1 and TRBJ1-1, with D maybe TRBD1 (5 bases). The CDR3 length is 14 residues. CDR1 is MGHDK and CDR2 is SYGVNS in the germline V gene. Trimming shortened V by 9 bases and J by 0 bases, and 14 bases separated the two germline ends. Variable domain in full (rest from reference TRBV25-1 and TRBJ1-1): EADIYQTPRYLVIGTGKKITLECSQTMGHDKMYWYQQDPGMELHLIHYSYGVNSTEKGDLSSESTVSRIRTEHFPLTLESARPSHTSQYLCASTLSDMNTEAFFGQGTRLTVV.

This chain joins TRBV2 and TRBJ1-3; 7 bases agree with TRBD1. V shed 8 bases and J 0 bases; nucleotides not matched to a gene: 1. The CDR3 has 13 residues. In germline, CDR1 is SNHLY, CDR2 FYNNEI. The CDR3 bases are TGTGCCAGCGGGACAGACTCTGGAAACACCATATATTTT. As protein: CASGTDSGNTIYF.

The rearrangement links TRBV12-5 to TRBJ1-5, with D maybe TRBD1 (5 bases). The germline gives CDR1 LGHNT, CDR2 FRNRAP. V was clipped by 0 bases and J by 7 bases, with 10 bases between them. This CDR3 region has 14 residues. CDR3 DNA: TGTGCTAGTGGTTTGGTAGCAGGGAACCAGCCCCAGCATTTT. Residues: CASGLVAGNQPQHF. The variable domain in full, with the rest retrieved from reference TRBV12-5 and TRBJ1-5, is DARVTQTPRHKVTEMGQEVTMRCQPILGHNTVFWYRQTMMQGLELLAYFRNRAPLDDSGMPKDRFSAEMPDATLATLKIQPSEPRDSAVYFCASGLVAGNQPQHFGDGTRLSIL.

This clone appeared a few times. For the CDR3, the DNA is TGCGCCAGCAGTGCTGGGGGGTCCAATGAAAAACTGTTTTTT. The encoded protein is CASSAGGSNEKLFF. V usage is TRBV10-2 and J usage is TRBJ1-4, with D maybe TRBD1 (5 bases). V lost 4 bases to trimming and J lost 5 bases, with 11 bases between them. Germline assignment: CDR1 WSHSY and CDR2 SAAADI. The CDR3 loop spans 14 amino acids.

This clone was recorded once. The CDR3 reads CASSPHRETQYF. DNA for the CDR3: TGTGCCAGCAGCCCCCATCGGGAGACCCAGTACTTC. V is TRBV7-8 and J is TRBJ2-5, with no clear D. This CDR3 spans 12 amino acids. Germline V gene data show CDR1 as SGHVS and CDR2 as FQNEAQ. Trimming shortened V by 5 bases and J by 5 bases, and 9 bases separated the two germline ends.

This rearrangement joins TRBV24-1 to TRBJ2-3; 7 bases map to TRBD2. The V gene end was trimmed by 4 bases and the J gene end by 1 base; junction bases not matched to a gene: 4. The CDR3 contains 15 residues. Germline CDR1 is KGHDR and CDR2 is SFDVKD. The CDR3 nucleotides are TGTGCCACCAGTGACCCCCGGGAGGGCACAGATACGCAGTATTTT. Translation gives CATSDPREGTDTQYF.

This clone was seen just once. The chain carries TRBV28 and TRBJ1-1; no firm D call. The CDR3 is 15 residues long. Germline V gives CDR1 MDHEN, CDR2 SYDVKM. V lost 6 bases and J lost 0, with 14 bases in between. The CDR3 sequence: CASRPPGGMNTEAFF. The CDR3 DNA sequence: TGTGCCAGCAGGCCACCAGGAGGCATGAACACTGAAGCTTTCTTT. Filled out from reference TRBV28 and TRBJ1-1, the complete variable domain reads DVKVTQSSRYLVKRTGEKVFLECVQDMDHENMFWYRQDPGLGLRLIYFSYDVKMKEKGDIPEGYSVSREKKERFSLILESASTNQTSMYLCASRPPGGMNTEAFFGQGTRLTVV.

V is TRBV7-2 and J is TRBJ1-1, with D uncertain. CDR1 SGHTA and CDR2 FQGNSA come from the germline V gene. This CDR3 spans 14 amino acids. V lost 2 bases and J 1 base, leaving 8 bases between the germline ends. The CDR3 sequence is CASSLRRENTEAFF. DNA for the CDR3: TGTGCCAGCAGCTTAAGGAGGGAGAACACTGAAGCTTTCTTT.

The chain recombines TRBV7-2 with TRBJ2-1, with 11 nucleotides matching TRBD2. CDR1 and CDR2 from the germline V gene are SGHTA and FQGNSA. J lost 8 bases, V lost 5 bases, and 11 bases had no gene match. The CDR3 runs 16 residues. The CDR3 nucleotides are TGTGCCAGCAGCCCTGAGGTACTAGCGGGGGTTTATGAGCAGTTCTTC. As protein: CASSPEVLAGVYEQFF. The whole variable domain, filled in from reference TRBV7-2 and TRBJ2-1, reads GAGVSQSPSNKVTEKGKDVELRCDPISGHTALYWYRQSLGQGLEFLIYFQGNSAPDKSGLPSDRFSAERTGGSVSTLTIQRTQQEDSAVYLCASSPEVLAGVYEQFFGPGTRLTVL.